Listed below are T cell receptor beta chains from one sample, sequenced in a study of PD-1 blockade in classical Hodgkin lymphoma. The protocol was immunoSEQ multiplex PCR, while the TCRdb copy is restricted to in-frame clones and leaves out a portion. The repertoire holds under 70,000 clones, about 87% seen once, with roughly an eighth in the top ten. The sequenced sample was peripheral blood mononuclear cells (PBMCs), obtained at baseline. The receptors come from a human donor with classical Hodgkin lymphoma. Each CDR3 is given with its conserved first and last residue. The D gene is left open where the match is weak. Clone size is stated in some rows and not others, as once, few, many or a class when expanded.

J | size | V | D | DNA | CDR3
TRBJ2-5 | - | TRBV7-8 | TRBD2 | TGTGCCAGCAGCCCCTGGACTAGCGTACAGACGGAGACCCAGTACTTC | CASSPWTSVQTETQYF
TRBJ2-3 | - | TRBV20-1 | - | TGCAGTGCTTTACACATGGATACGCAGTATTTT | CSALHMDTQYF
TRBJ2-7 | - | TRBV7-2 | - | TGTGCCAGCAGCTTTGAGGGGGGCGCCTCCTACGAGCAGTACTTC | CASSFEGGASYEQYF
TRBJ1-1 | few | TRBV19 | TRBD1 | TGTGCCAGTAGTATCCAGGGGGCCACTGAAGCTTTCTTT | CASSIQGATEAFF
TRBJ2-5 | - | TRBV7-9 | TRBD2 | TGTGCCAGCAGCCCTCGTAGTAGCGGGGGACGAGGGGAGACCCAGTACTTC | CASSPRSSGGRGETQYF
TRBJ2-7 | - | TRBV28 | TRBD1 | TGTGCCACCTTGACCGGGACAGGGCCCTACGAGCAGTACTTC | CATLTGTGPYEQYF
TRBJ2-7 | - | TRBV27 | - | TGTGCCAGCAGTCAGCCCACACATTCCTACGAGCAGTACTTC | CASSQPTHSYEQYF
TRBJ2-7 | few | TRBV6-1 | - | TGTGCCAGCAGTGAAGAACCCGGGGCTCCTTACGAGCAGTACTTC | CASSEEPGAPYEQYF
TRBJ1-6 | - | TRBV11-2 | TRBD1 | TGTGCCAGCAGCGACCCTCTCTTCACAGGGGGCGCGGGATCACCCCTCCACTTT | CASSDPLFTGGAGSPLHF
TRBJ1-1 | once | TRBV7-9 | - | TGTGCCAGCAGCTCACCGACAGAGAACACTGAAGCTTTCTTT | CASSSPTENTEAFF
TRBJ2-3 | - | TRBV30 | - | TGTGCCTGGACCGGGGGACCCACAGATACGCAGTATTTT | CAWTGGPTDTQYF
TRBJ1-5 | - | TRBV9 | TRBD1 | TGTGCCAGCAGCGCGGGGGACAGAAGCAATCAGCCCCAGCATTTT | CASSAGDRSNQPQHF
TRBJ1-1 | - | TRBV7-9 | TRBD1 | TGTGCCAGCAGCCGGGACAGGGTTTGGGAGGGAACTGAAGCTTTCTTT | CASSRDRVWEGTEAFF
TRBJ1-4 | - | TRBV4-2 | - | TGTGCCAGCAGCCAAGCAACGTTAGCAACTAATGAAAAACTGTTTTTT | CASSQATLATNEKLFF
TRBJ1-5 | - | TRBV7-8 | - | TGTGCCAGCAGCCCCTACCCTGACAGGAGTAGCAATCAGCCCCAGCATTTT | CASSPYPDRSSNQPQHF
TRBJ2-7 | - | TRBV10-3 | - | TGTGCCATCGGGGGGGACAGGCCCACCTTTACTTACGAGCAGTACTTC | CAIGGDRPTFTYEQYF
TRBJ1-2 | - | TRBV5-4 | - | TGTGCCAGCAGGGTGAATCGGGGCCACGAGGGCTACACCTTC | CASRVNRGHEGYTF
TRBJ2-4 | - | TRBV5-1 | - | TGCGCCAGCAGCTTGGTGGCAGGGCAAAACATTCAGTACTTC | CASSLVAGQNIQYF
TRBJ1-1 | - | TRBV2 | - | TGTGCCAGCAGTGTTAGGATGAACACTGAAGCTTTCTTT | CASSVRMNTEAFF
TRBJ2-6 | - | TRBV15 | - | TGTGCCACCAGCAGGGTTAGCTCTGGGGCCAACGTCCTGACTTTC | CATSRVSSGANVLTF
TRBJ2-7 | - | TRBV7-2 | - | TGTGCCAGCAGCTGGGGAGATTTCAGGGAAAGGGGCGAGCAGTACTTC | CASSWGDFRERGEQYF
TRBJ1-3 | once | TRBV6-1 | - | TGTGCCAGCAGTGGAACGACTTCCTCGGTCGGAAACACCATATATTTT | CASSGTTSSVGNTIYF
TRBJ1-5 | - | TRBV6-6 | - | TGTGCCAGCAGTTACTCTACAGAGGGTCAGCCCCAGCATTTT | CASSYSTEGQPQHF
TRBJ1-5 | few | TRBV6-6 | - | TGTGCCAGCAGTTACACGACGGGGAGCAATCAGCCCCAGCATTTT | CASSYTTGSNQPQHF
TRBJ2-3 | - | TRBV5-6 | - | TGTGCCAGCAGCGCGGAGTGGCCTAGCCTAAATACGCAGTATTTT | CASSAEWPSLNTQYF
TRBJ2-1 | - | TRBV9 | TRBD2 | TGTGCCAGCAGCCCCACGGGGGGACTTAACAATGAGCAGTTCTTC | CASSPTGGLNNEQFF
TRBJ2-7 | once | TRBV27 | - | TGTGCCAGCAGTTATAACGGGCCCTCCTACGAGCAGTACTTC | CASSYNGPSYEQYF
TRBJ1-3 | - | TRBV19 | - | TGTGCCAGTAGTGGTGGTCCCTCCATATATTTT | CASSGGPSIYF
TRBJ2-7 | - | TRBV6-1 | TRBD1 | TGTGCCAGCAAACCGGACAGGGTAGGATCCTACGAGCAGTACTTC | CASKPDRVGSYEQYF
TRBJ1-5 | - | TRBV5-1 | - | TGCGCCAGCAGCCAGTCGGACAGTAGGAATCAGCCCCAGCATTTT | CASSQSDSRNQPQHF
TRBJ1-4 | few | TRBV9 | - | TGTGCCAGCAGCGTAGGAAGGCAGAGGAGGGAAAAACTGTTTTTT | CASSVGRQRREKLFF
TRBJ2-7 | - | TRBV19 | - | TGTGCCAGTAGCCCGGGGGCGCTCGGGTACGAGCAGTACTTC | CASSPGALGYEQYF
TRBJ1-2 | - | TRBV19 | - | TGTGCCAGTAGTGGCAGGGGCAACTATGGCTACACCTTC | CASSGRGNYGYTF
TRBJ2-3 | - | TRBV6-4 | TRBD2 | TGTGCCAGCAGTGCGGGGGGGCCCACAGATACGCAGTATTTT | CASSAGGPTDTQYF
TRBJ2-7 | once | TRBV30 | - | TGTGCCTGGAGTGTACGTCTTGGGGGTAAGCTTGTCTACGAGCAGTACTTC | CAWSVRLGGKLVYEQYF
TRBJ1-4 | - | TRBV7-2 | TRBD1 | TGTGCCAGCAGCTTAGGAGGGACAGGGGGGTCCACTAATGAAAAACTGTTTTTT | CASSLGGTGGSTNEKLFF
TRBJ1-3 | - | TRBV29-1 | - | TGCAGCGGCTTGATGAGGGGAGACTCTGGAAACACCATATATTTT | CSGLMRGDSGNTIYF
TRBJ1-1 | - | TRBV5-8 | - | TGTGCCAGCAGCTTCAGGTTCGGAGGGGCTTTCTTT | CASSFRFGGAFF
TRBJ1-2 | - | TRBV7-7 | TRBD1 | TGTGCCAGCAGCTTACGTCCCGGGACAGGGATCGGCTACACCTTC | CASSLRPGTGIGYTF
TRBJ1-2 | - | TRBV19 | - | TGTGCCAGTAGTCACGTATATGGCTACACCTTC | CASSHVYGYTF
TRBJ2-5 | many | TRBV6-1 | - | TGTGCCAGCAGTGCCCAGGGTGAAGAGACCCAGTACTTC | CASSAQGEETQYF
TRBJ1-5 | - | TRBV6-5 | - | TGTGCAGATCCTGTCGGCTGTTATAGCAATCAGCCCCAGCATTTT | CADPVGCYSNQPQHF
TRBJ2-1 | - | TRBV27 | TRBD1 | TGTGCCAGCAGTTTACATAGAGAGGGGGCTGAGCAGTTCTTC | CASSLHREGAEQFF
TRBJ1-2 | - | TRBV7-2 | - | TGTGCCTCCCGACCCAGTACACCTTATGGCTACACCTTC | CASRPSTPYGYTF
TRBJ1-1 | few | TRBV27 | TRBD1 | TGTGCCAGCAGTTTTTTCCCCCCGGGACAGGAGGATACTGAAGCTTTCTTT | CASSFFPPGQEDTEAFF
TRBJ1-4 | - | TRBV30 | TRBD1 | TGTGCCTGGCGGGACAGGGGGTACGAAAAACTGTTTTTT | CAWRDRGYEKLFF
TRBJ1-2 | - | TRBV7-8 | TRBD1 | TGTGCCAGCAGCTCCGGGACAGGTGGCTACACCTTC | CASSSGTGGYTF
TRBJ1-2 | once | TRBV6-5 | TRBD1 | TGTGCCAGCAGACGCGGGACAGGACTCTATGGCTACACCTTC | CASRRGTGLYGYTF
TRBJ2-3 | - | TRBV20-1 | - | TGCAGTGCTCCGAGCACAGATACGCAGTATTTT | CSAPSTDTQYF
TRBJ1-1 | - | TRBV18 | TRBD1 | TGTGCCAGCTCACCACTGGTCGGGACAGGAGTTATGAACACTGAAGCTTTCTTT | CASSPLVGTGVMNTEAFF
TRBJ1-1 | - | TRBV30 | - | TGTGCCTGGAGTGTCTGGTCTTTACAGGTGAACACTGAAGCTTTCTTT | CAWSVWSLQVNTEAFF
TRBJ1-3 | - | TRBV18 | TRBD1 | TGTGCCAGCTCACCGGACAGGCTGGGAAACACCATATATTTT | CASSPDRLGNTIYF
TRBJ2-7 | - | TRBV6-4 | TRBD1 | TGTGCCAGGCCGAAGGGACAGGGATACGAGCAGTACTTC | CARPKGQGYEQYF